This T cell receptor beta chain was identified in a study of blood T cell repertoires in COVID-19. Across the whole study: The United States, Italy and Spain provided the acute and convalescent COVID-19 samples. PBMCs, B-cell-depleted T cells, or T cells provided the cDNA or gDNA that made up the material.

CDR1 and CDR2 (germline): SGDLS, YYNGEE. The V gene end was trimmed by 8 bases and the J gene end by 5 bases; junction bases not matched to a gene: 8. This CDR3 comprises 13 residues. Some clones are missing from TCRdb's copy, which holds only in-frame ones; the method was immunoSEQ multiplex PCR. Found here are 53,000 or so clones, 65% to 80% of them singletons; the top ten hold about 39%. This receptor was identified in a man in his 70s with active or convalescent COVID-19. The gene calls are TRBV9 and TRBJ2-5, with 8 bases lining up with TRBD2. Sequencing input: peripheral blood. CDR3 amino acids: CASNRGGGETQYF. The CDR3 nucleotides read TGTGCCAGTAACCGGGGGGGCGGCGAGACCCAGTACTTC.